This TCR beta chain was recorded in a study of beta chain features in type 1 diabetes. Overall study context: Cell yields, age and gender were similar between patients and healthy donors. Broader study findings: Shorter TCRB CDR3s, moderately but significantly so, were found in Type 1 diabetes patients in all four CD4+ subsets. Unsettled here was the matter of whether HLA type influences TCRB rearrangement.

Every isolated RNA sample was fully reverse transcribed, so sequencing captured expressed TCRB transcripts. Approximately 3.6 million reads, on average, came from each naive, central memory and regulatory T cell sample. Clones were read by immunoSEQ multiplex PCR, and TCRdb kept only the in-frame ones, dropping some. The sample records approximately 60,000 clones, around 56% being singletons. Via the markers CD45RO/CCR7/CD25/CD127/CD95/CD27, stem cell-like memory, regulatory, central memory and naive CD4+ cells were sorted. There are a few counts of this clone. Its antigen is currently unknown. Deletions cut 6 bases from V and 6 bases from J, with 24 bases between. Per the germline V gene, CDR1 is SEHNR and CDR2 is FQNEAQ (reference sequence). The CDR3 runs to 16 residues.

The sequenced material came from Tregs from blood. The source is a woman between 40 and 55 years old with type 1 diabetes. The chain employs TRBV7-9 and TRBJ2-7; weak D call: TRBD2 (7 bases). CDR3 nucleotide sequence: TGTGCCAGCAGGCCTGGGGGGAGGGGGGGTTGGGGCGAGCAGTACTTC. This sequence encodes CASRPGGRGGWGEQYF.